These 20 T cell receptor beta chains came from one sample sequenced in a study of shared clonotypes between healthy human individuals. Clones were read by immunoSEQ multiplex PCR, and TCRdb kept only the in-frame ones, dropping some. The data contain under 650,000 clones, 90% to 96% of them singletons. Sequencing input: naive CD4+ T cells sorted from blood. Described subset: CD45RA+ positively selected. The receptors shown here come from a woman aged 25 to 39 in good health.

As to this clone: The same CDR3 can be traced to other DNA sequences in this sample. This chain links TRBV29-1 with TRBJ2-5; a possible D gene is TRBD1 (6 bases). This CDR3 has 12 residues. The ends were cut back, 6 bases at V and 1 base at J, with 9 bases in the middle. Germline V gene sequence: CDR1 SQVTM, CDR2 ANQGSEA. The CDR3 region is CSVGTPQETQYF. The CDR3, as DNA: TGCAGCGTCGGGACACCCCAAGAGACCCAGTACTTC.

CDR3 nucleotide sequence: TGTGCCAGCAGCTCCCTTAGTAGCTCCTACGAGCAGTACTTC. Translation: CASSSLSSSYEQYF. The chain combines TRBV6-5 with TRBJ2-5; D is undetermined. The better agreement between TRBJ2-7 and the DNA end casts doubt on the J call. This CDR3 comprises 14 residues. The V gene's germline CDR1 is MNHEY and CDR2 SVGAGI.

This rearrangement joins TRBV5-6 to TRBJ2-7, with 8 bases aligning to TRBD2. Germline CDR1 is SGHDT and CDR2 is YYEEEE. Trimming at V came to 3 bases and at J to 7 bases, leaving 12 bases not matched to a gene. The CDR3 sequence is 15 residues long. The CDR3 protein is CASSSDLAGWGEQYF. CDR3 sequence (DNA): TGTGCCAGCAGCTCGGACCTAGCGGGCTGGGGGGAGCAGTACTTC.

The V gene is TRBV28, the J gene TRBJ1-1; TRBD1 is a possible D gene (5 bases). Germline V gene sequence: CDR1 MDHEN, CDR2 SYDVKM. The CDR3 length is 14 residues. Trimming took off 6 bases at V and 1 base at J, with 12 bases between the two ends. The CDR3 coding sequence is TGTGCCAGCAGGACAGTTGGAGCGAACACTGAAGCTTTCTTT. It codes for CASRTVGANTEAFF.

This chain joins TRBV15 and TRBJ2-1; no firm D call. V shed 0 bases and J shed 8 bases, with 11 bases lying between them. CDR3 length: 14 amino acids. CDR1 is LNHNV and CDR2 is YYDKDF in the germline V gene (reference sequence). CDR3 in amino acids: CATSRDWGRYEQFF. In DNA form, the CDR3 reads TGTGCCACCAGCAGAGATTGGGGTCGGTATGAGCAGTTCTTC.

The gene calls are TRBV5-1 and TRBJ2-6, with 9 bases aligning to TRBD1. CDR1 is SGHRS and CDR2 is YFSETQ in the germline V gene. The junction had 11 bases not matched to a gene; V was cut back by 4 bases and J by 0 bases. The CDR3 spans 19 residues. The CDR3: CASSGGTGPISSGANVLTF. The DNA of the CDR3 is TGCGCCAGCAGCGGAGGGACAGGGCCGATAAGCTCTGGGGCCAACGTCCTGACTTTC.

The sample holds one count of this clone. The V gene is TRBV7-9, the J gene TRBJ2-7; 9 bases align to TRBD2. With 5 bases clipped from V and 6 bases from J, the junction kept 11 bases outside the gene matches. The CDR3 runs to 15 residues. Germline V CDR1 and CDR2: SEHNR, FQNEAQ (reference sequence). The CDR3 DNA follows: TGTGCCAGCAGCGGTGGGACTAGCACCCTCGGCGAGCAGTACTTC. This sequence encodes CASSGGTSTLGEQYF.

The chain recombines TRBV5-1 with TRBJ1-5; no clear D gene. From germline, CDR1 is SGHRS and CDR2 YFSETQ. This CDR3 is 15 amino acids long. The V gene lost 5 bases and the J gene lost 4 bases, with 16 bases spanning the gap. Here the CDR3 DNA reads TGCGCCAGCAGATACAGCCCGTGGTCTAATCAGCCCCAGCATTTT. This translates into CASRYSPWSNQPQHF.

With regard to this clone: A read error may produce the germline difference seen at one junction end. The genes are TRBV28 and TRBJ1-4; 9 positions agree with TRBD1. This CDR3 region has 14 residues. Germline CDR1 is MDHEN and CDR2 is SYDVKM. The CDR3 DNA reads TGTGCCAGCAGTTTAGGGGACAGGGACGAAAAACCGTTTTTT. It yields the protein CASSLGDRDEKPFF.

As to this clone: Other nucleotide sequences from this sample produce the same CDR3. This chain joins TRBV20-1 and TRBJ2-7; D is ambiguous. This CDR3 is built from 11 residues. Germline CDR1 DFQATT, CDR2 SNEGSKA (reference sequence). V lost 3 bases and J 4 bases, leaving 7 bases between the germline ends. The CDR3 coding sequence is TGCAGTGCTAGCGGGCGATACGAGCAGTACTTC. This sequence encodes CSASGRYEQYF.

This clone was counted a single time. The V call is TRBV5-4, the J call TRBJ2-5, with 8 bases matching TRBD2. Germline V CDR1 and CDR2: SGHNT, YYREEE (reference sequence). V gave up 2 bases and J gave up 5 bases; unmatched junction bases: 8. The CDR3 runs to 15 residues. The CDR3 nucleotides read TGTGCCAGCAGCTTCGGACTAGCACTTGGGGAGACCCAGTACTTC. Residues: CASSFGLALGETQYF.

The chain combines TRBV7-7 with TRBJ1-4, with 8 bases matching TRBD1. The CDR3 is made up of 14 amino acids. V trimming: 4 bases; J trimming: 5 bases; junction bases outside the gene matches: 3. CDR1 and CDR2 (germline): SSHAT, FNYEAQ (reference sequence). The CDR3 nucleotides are TGTGCCAGCAGCTCGGGACAGGCAAATGAAAAACTGTTTTTT. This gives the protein CASSSGQANEKLFF.

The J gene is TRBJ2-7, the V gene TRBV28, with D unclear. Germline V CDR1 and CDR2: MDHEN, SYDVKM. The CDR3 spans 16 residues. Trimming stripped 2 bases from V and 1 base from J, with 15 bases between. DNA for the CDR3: TGTGCCAGCAGTTTAGATGGGTCCCCAAGGTCCTACGAGCAGTACTTC. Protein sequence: CASSLDGSPRSYEQYF.

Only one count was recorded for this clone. The CDR3 nucleotides read TGTGCCAGCAGCTTGGGCAGGGGCAATCAGCCCCAGCATTTT. It codes for CASSLGRGNQPQHF. The chain is built from TRBV5-6 and TRBJ1-5, with a tentative D call TRBD1 (5 bases). Germline V gene lookup returns CDR1 SGHDT and CDR2 YYEEEE. Trimming took 0 bases from V and 2 from J, leaving 6 bases between them. The length of the CDR3 is 14 residues.

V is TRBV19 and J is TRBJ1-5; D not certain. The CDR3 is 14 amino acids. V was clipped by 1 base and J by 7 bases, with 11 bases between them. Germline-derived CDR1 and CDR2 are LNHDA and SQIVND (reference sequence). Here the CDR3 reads CASSIARRGQPQHF. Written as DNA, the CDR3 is TGTGCCAGTAGTATAGCAAGGAGAGGGCAGCCCCAGCATTTT.

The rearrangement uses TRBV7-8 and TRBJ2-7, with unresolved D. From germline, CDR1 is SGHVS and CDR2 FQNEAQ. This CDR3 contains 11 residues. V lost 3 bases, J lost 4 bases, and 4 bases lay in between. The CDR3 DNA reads TGTGCCAGCAGCTTCCGTTACGAGCAGTACTTC. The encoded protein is CASSFRYEQYF. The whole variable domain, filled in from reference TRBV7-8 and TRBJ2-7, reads GAGVSQSPRYKVAKRGQDVALRCDPISGHVSLFWYQQALGQGPEFLTYFQNEAQLDKSGLPSDRFFAERPEGSVSTLKIQRTQQEDSAVYLCASSFRYEQYFGPGTRLTVT.

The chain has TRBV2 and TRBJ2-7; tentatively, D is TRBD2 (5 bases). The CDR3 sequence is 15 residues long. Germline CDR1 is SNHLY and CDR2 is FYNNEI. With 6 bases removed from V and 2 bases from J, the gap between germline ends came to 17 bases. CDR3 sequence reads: CASRALSESAYEQYF. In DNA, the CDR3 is TGTGCCAGCAGGGCCCTTAGCGAGTCGGCCTACGAGCAGTACTTC. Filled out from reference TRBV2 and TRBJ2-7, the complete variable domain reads EPEVTQTPSHQVTQMGQEVILRCVPISNHLYFYWYRQILGQKVEFLVSFYNNEISEKSEIFDDQFSVERPDGSNFTLKIRSTKLEDSAMYFCASRALSESAYEQYFGPGTRLTVT.

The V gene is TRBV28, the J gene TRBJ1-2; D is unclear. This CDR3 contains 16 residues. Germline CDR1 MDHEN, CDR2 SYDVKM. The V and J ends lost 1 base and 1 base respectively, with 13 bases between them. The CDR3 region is CASSLSPRMHNYGYTF. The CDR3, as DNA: TGTGCCAGCAGTTTATCCCCGCGCATGCATAACTATGGCTACACCTTC.

CDR3 amino acids: CASSLSPYEQYF. The CDR3 nucleotides are TGTGCCAGCAGCTTGAGCCCCTACGAGCAGTACTTC. V is TRBV7-8 and J is TRBJ2-7; D unclear. The CDR3 totals 12 residues. Per germline, CDR1 SGHVS and CDR2 FQNEAQ. V lost 3 bases and J lost 2, with 5 bases in between. The whole variable domain, filled in from reference TRBV7-8 and TRBJ2-7, reads GAGVSQSPRYKVAKRGQDVALRCDPISGHVSLFWYQQALGQGPEFLTYFQNEAQLDKSGLPSDRFFAERPEGSVSTLKIQRTQQEDSAVYLCASSLSPYEQYFGPGTRLTVT.

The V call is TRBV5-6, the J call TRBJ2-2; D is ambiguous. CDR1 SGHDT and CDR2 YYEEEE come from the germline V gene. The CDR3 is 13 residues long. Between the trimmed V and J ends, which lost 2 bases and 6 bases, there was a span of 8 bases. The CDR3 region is CASSFVGPGELFF. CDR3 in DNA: TGTGCCAGCAGCTTCGTAGGGCCCGGGGAGCTGTTTTTT. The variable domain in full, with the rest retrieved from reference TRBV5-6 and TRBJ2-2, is DAGVTQSPTHLIKTRGQQVTLRCSPKSGHDTVSWYQQALGQGPQFIFQYYEEEERQRGNFPDRFSGHQFPNYSSELNVNALLLGDSALYLCASSFVGPGELFFGEGSRLTVL.